The following is a TCR beta chain sequence with its context. Authors' processing steps: Amplified reference gene primers provided the basis for estimating nucleated cell counts. Sequencing was performed with immunoSEQ multiplex PCR; in TCRdb, only in-frame clones are kept and a portion is missing. That table is the source of V, J and clone size, and D and trimming were worked out from the DNA. The sample has some 35,000 clones; over 75% are singletons. This record belongs to a study of blood T cell repertoires in COVID-19. Study background: The United States, Italy and Spain provided the acute and convalescent COVID-19 samples. T cells, B-cell-depleted T cells, or PBMCs supplied cDNA or gDNA.

The CDR3 length is 14 residues. V lost 4 bases to trimming and J lost 5 bases, with 14 bases between them. In germline, CDR1 is MNHEY, CDR2 SVGEGT. Sequencing was done on a sample of peripheral blood. The gene calls are TRBV6-2 or TRBV6-3 and TRBJ1-1; tentatively, D is TRBD1 (6 bases). This receptor was obtained from a man between 65 and 85 years old with active COVID-19. CDR3 in amino acids: CASSFLQGYTEAFF. Written as DNA, the CDR3 is TGTGCCAGCAGTTTCCTCCAGGGGTATACTGAAGCTTTCTTT.